This TCR beta chain was captured in a study of long-term antiretroviral therapy in people with HIV. The assay, immunoSEQ v3.0, was run at survey level. Measured with immunoSEQ multiplex PCR; TCRdb has only the in-frame clones, and not every one. Of 10,000 to 13,000 clones listed, approximately 78% were seen once; the top ten hold 13%. The receptor comes from a man in his forties with HIV. This specimen consisted of unsorted PBMCs, obtained 1.2 years after starting antiretroviral therapy.

This CDR3 reads CASSKDQLCAGELFF. In nucleotides, the CDR3 is TGTGCCAGCAGCAAAGATCAGTTATGCGCCGGGGAGCTGTTTTTT. V and J are TRBV21-1 and TRBJ2-2. TRBV21-1 is annotated as a pseudogene. The CDR3 is made up of 15 amino acids.